This T cell receptor (beta chain) was obtained from a study of Graves' ophthalmopathy and Graves' hyperthyroidism. The study, taken as a whole, reports: Also, most clonotypes expanded in the thyroid above 0.001 frequency appeared in blood.

Germline V gene lookup returns CDR1 MGHDK and CDR2 SYGVNS. V was pared by 5 bases and J by 0 bases, with 11 bases between. The CDR3 consists of 15 residues. Amplification targeted the TCR beta CDR3 regions, with RNA transcripts as the source material. The authors performed first-round RT-PCR with HTBI primers and then a second-round multiplex PCR. One entry per CDR3 protein, called by TCRdb with MiXCR from the multiplex PCR reads. The profile shows about 590,000 distinct CDR3 sequences, approximately 37% of them singletons. Worth noting for this clonotype: Antigen unknown.

The material sequenced was peripheral blood or thyroid tissue (not recorded which). The chain joins TRBV25-1 to TRBJ1-3, with a possible D match to TRBD1 (5 bases). This clonotype was obtained from an adult man with Graves' hyperthyroidism. The CDR3 sequence: CASSNRLISGNTIYF. The CDR3 region has the DNA TGTGCCAGCAGTAACAGGCTGATCTCTGGAAACACCATATATTTT.